Following are 21 T cell receptor beta chains from one sample sequenced in a study of control samples from healthy donors and cancer patients. Sequencing used immunoSEQ multiplex PCR; TCRdb keeps in-frame clones, though not all of them. The table shows some 150,000 clones, with just under 95% occurring only once. The sequenced sample consisted of blood. The receptor source for this set is a woman aged 60 to 75 in good health.

This chain joins TRBV11-3 and TRBJ2-1; 12 positions match TRBD1. The CDR3 spans 17 residues. Germline V gene sequence: CDR1 SGHNT, CDR2 YENEEA. The junction had 13 bases not matched to a gene; V was cut back by 5 bases and J by 8 bases. The CDR3 DNA follows: TGTGCCAGCAGCCCTAGAGGGGGGACAGGGGGCGATTATGAGCAGTTCTTC. It translates to CASSPRGGTGGDYEQFF. The full variable domain, rest sourced from reference TRBV11-3 and TRBJ2-1, is EAGVVQSPRYKIIEKKQPVAFWCNPISGHNTLYWYLQNLGQGPELLIRYENEEAVDDSQLPKDRFSAERLKGVDSTLKIQPAELGDSAVYLCASSPRGGTGGDYEQFFGPGTRLTVL.

In regard to this clone: Other DNA sequences in the sample encode the same CDR3. As DNA, the CDR3 is TGCGCCAGCAGCTTGGGACAGGGGGCTGAAGCTTTCTTT. Translated: CASSLGQGAEAFF. This sequence joins TRBV5-1 and TRBJ1-1, with TRBD1 identical over 9 bases. Germline CDR1 and CDR2: SGHRS and YFSETQ. J was trimmed by 6 bases and V by 0 bases; bases with no gene match: 0. This CDR3 contains 13 residues.

The chain carries TRBV5-1 and TRBJ1-5; D uncertain. V was cut by 0 bases and J by 6 bases, with 7 bases left in between. CDR1 and CDR2 (germline): SGHRS, YFSETQ. The CDR3 has 13 amino acids. CDR3 bases: TGCGCCAGCAGCTTGGAAGGCAGTCAGCCCCAGCATTTT. It codes for CASSLEGSQPQHF.

The chain is built from TRBV5-8 and TRBJ1-5; TRBD1 is a possible D gene (5 bases). The CDR3 loop spans 14 amino acids. The ends were cut back, 4 bases at V and 6 bases at J, with 14 bases in the middle. Germline V lookup: CDR1 SGHTS, CDR2 YDEGEE. The CDR3 is CASSLRGGGQPQHF. The CDR3 DNA follows: TGTGCCAGCAGCCTAAGGGGCGGCGGTCAGCCCCAGCATTTT.

This chain links TRBV6-2 or TRBV6-3 with TRBJ2-3; D unclear. Germline-derived CDR1 and CDR2 are MNHEY and SVGEGT. The CDR3 has 13 amino acids. V was cut by 8 bases and J by 6 bases, with 15 bases left in between. CDR3 nucleotide sequence: TGTGCCAGCCGCCGTTTCGGTTTCGATACGCAGTATTTT. It yields the protein CASRRFGFDTQYF.

The chain has TRBV20-1 and TRBJ2-5, with 7 nucleotides matching TRBD1. The V gene's germline CDR1 is DFQATT and CDR2 SNEGSKA (reference sequence). Trimming cost V 3 bases and J 5 bases; bases outside gene matches: 9. The CDR3 length is 14 residues. This chain's CDR3 is CSASLARGSETQYF. CDR3 DNA sequence: TGCAGTGCTAGTTTGGCCAGGGGGTCGGAGACCCAGTACTTC.

This chain joins TRBV7-9 and TRBJ1-2; D is uncertain. The CDR3 length is 15 residues. V shed 2 bases and J shed 9 bases, with 19 bases lying between them. Germline CDR1 reads SEHNR; CDR2 reads FQNEAQ (reference sequence). CDR3 in DNA: TGTGCCAGCAGCTTAAGTACGGAAACACCTTATAGCTACACCTTC. Translated: CASSLSTETPYSYTF. Complete variable domain (other parts from reference TRBV7-9 and TRBJ1-2): DTGVSQNPRHKITKRGQNVTFRCDPISEHNRLYWYRQTLGQGPEFLTYFQNEAQLEKSRLLSDRFSAERPKGSFSTLEIQRTEQGDSAMYLCASSLSTETPYSYTFGSGTRLTVV.

As regards this clone: The sample holds other DNA sequences that translate to the same CDR3. The chain uses TRBV5-6 and TRBJ1-2, with D maybe TRBD1 (5 bases). The germline CDR1 and CDR2 sequences are SGHDT and YYEEEE. The V and J ends lost 0 bases and 4 bases respectively, with 10 bases between them. This CDR3 is 14 amino acids long. CDR3 DNA sequence: TGTGCCAGCAGCTTGGTAGGGGCCGGCTATGGCTACACCTTC. This codes for CASSLVGAGYGYTF.

This clone is a singleton in its sample. This chain connects TRBV4-3 to TRBJ1-2; possible D gene TRBD1, 6 bases. Germline CDR1 LGHNA, CDR2 YSLEER. This CDR3 contains 15 residues. The V gene lost 2 bases and the J gene lost 3 bases, with 13 bases spanning the gap. CDR3 nucleotides: TGCGCCAGCAGCCAACCCCGGGACACCTACTATGGCTACACCTTC. It specifies CASSQPRDTYYGYTF.

The V call is TRBV4-3, the J call TRBJ1-2, with 9 bases matching TRBD1. Germline V gene data show CDR1 as LGHNA and CDR2 as YSLEER. Trimming cost V 4 bases and J 8 bases; bases outside gene matches: 14. The CDR3 sequence is 16 residues long. The chain's CDR3 is CASSPQFDRGGSGYTF. The CDR3 nucleotides read TGCGCCAGCAGCCCTCAGTTTGACAGGGGGGGATCAGGCTACACCTTC.

This sequence joins TRBV6-2 or TRBV6-3 and TRBJ2-7; 9 positions agree with TRBD1. Germline loops: CDR1 MNHEY, CDR2 SVGEGT. The CDR3 covers 16 residues. V gave up 2 bases and J gave up 0 bases; unmatched junction bases: 5. The CDR3 reads CASSYNGTGSSYEQYF. The CDR3 region has the DNA TGTGCCAGCAGTTACAACGGGACAGGGAGCTCCTACGAGCAGTACTTC.

V and J are TRBV20-1 and TRBJ1-1; 9 bases line up with TRBD1. This CDR3 has 10 amino acids. From germline, CDR1 is DFQATT and CDR2 SNEGSKA (reference sequence). The trim removed 6 bases at V and 11 bases at J, leaving 4 bases unmatched. The CDR3 coding sequence is TGCAGTGCCGCGGGACAGGGCGCTTTCTTT. Its protein is CSAAGQGAFF.

The chain uses TRBV27 and TRBJ1-6; D ambiguous. The CDR3 length is 16 residues. V lost 4 bases and J lost 7, with 17 bases in between. Germline V gene data show CDR1 as MNHEY and CDR2 as SMNVEV (reference sequence). The CDR3 DNA reads as TGTGCCAGCAGTTCCACTCCGGGGTGGGGAAATTCACCCCTCCACTTT. The encoded protein is CASSSTPGWGNSPLHF.

In nucleotides, the CDR3 is TGTGCCAGCAGCTTAAATACGGTCTCCACCGGGGAGCTGTTTTTT. Residues: CASSLNTVSTGELFF. The chain links TRBV7-2 to TRBJ2-2; D is uncertain. V was trimmed by 2 bases and J by 4 bases, leaving 11 bases between them. The CDR3 is 15 amino acids. Germline CDR1 is SGHTA and CDR2 is FQGNSA.

This clone was detected once. CDR3 loop: CASSLALRWEGGSYEQYF. The CDR3, as DNA: TGTGCCAGCAGTTTAGCCCTACGGTGGGAGGGGGGATCCTACGAGCAGTACTTC. This chain connects TRBV28 to TRBJ2-7, with D possibly being TRBD2 (7 bases). There are 18 residues in the CDR3. V lost 2 bases and J lost 1, with 21 bases in between. Germline CDR1 and CDR2: MDHEN and SYDVKM.

The chain recombines TRBV5-4 with TRBJ1-2, with 10 bases that match TRBD1. CDR3 size: 15 residues. The V segment lost 4 bases and the J segment 2 bases; nucleotides outside the gene matches: 5. The germline V gene encodes CDR1 SGHNT and CDR2 YYREEE (reference sequence). CDR3 bases: TGTGCCAGCAGCATTCGGGGACAGGGGAACTATGGCTACACCTTC. Amino acids: CASSIRGQGNYGYTF.

The CDR3 sequence is CASGWRGHAYEQYF. CDR3 nucleotide sequence: TGTGCTAGTGGCTGGCGGGGGCACGCCTACGAGCAGTACTTC. The chain uses TRBV12-5 and TRBJ2-7, with D perhaps matching TRBD2 (7 bases). V was cut by 6 bases and J by 2 bases, with 14 bases left in between. CDR3 length equals 14 residues. Germline values: CDR1 LGHNT, CDR2 FRNRAP. Full variable domain (remainder filled in from reference TRBV12-5 and TRBJ2-7): DARVTQTPRHKVTEMGQEVTMRCQPILGHNTVFWYRQTMMQGLELLAYFRNRAPLDDSGMPKDRFSAEMPDATLATLKIQPSEPRDSAVYFCASGWRGHAYEQYFGPGTRLTVT.

This chain joins TRBV6-1 and TRBJ1-1, with a possible D match to TRBD1 (6 bases). This CDR3 comprises 16 residues. The ends were cut back, 1 base at V and 8 bases at J, with 20 bases in the middle. Germline values: CDR1 MNHNS, CDR2 SASEGT. CDR3 sequence (DNA): TGTGCCAGCAGTGAAGGGGGCTGGGGGGCGGCAACCGAAGCTTTCTTT. It is translated as CASSEGGWGAATEAFF.

Regarding this clone: The junction departs from the called germline gene at one end, perhaps through a read error. V is TRBV12-5 and J is TRBJ1-4; possibly TRBD1 for D (6 bases). There are 14 residues in the CDR3. The germline CDR1 and CDR2 sequences are LGHNT and FRNRAP. CDR3 region: CASGRDTDNEKLFF. The CDR3 nucleotides read TGTGCTAGTGGACGGGACACCGATAATGAAAAACTGTTTTTC. Complete variable domain (other parts from reference TRBV12-5 and TRBJ1-4): DARVTQTPRHKVTEMGQEVTMRCQPILGHNTVFWYRQTMMQGLELLAYFRNRAPLDDSGMPKDRFSAEMPDATLATLKIQPSEPRDSAVYFCASGRDTDNEKLFFGSGTQLSVL.

This chain links TRBV2 with TRBJ2-4, with D uncertain. The CDR3 loop spans 10 amino acids. Germline CDR1 reads SNHLY; CDR2 reads FYNNEI. Between the trimmed V and J ends, which lost 6 bases and 5 bases, there was a span of 2 bases. The CDR3 DNA reads TGTGCCAGCAGGGAAAACATTCAGTACTTC. It encodes CASRENIQYF.

This clone was counted a single time. The CDR3 sequence is CASSLVLAGFGDTQYF. CDR3 DNA: TGTGCCAGCAGCTTGGTCCTAGCGGGGTTTGGGGATACGCAGTATTTT. The rearrangement uses TRBV5-6 and TRBJ2-3, with TRBD2 matching 9 bases. The CDR3 is made up of 16 amino acids. V was pared by 0 bases and J by 6 bases, with 8 bases of the junction left unmatched. Germline values: CDR1 SGHDT, CDR2 YYEEEE.